This T cell receptor (beta chain) was sequenced in a study of beta chain features in type 1 diabetes (dated 2018 in TCRdb). Describing the broader study: Mean age, gender distribution, total cell number and subset yield did not differ between patients and healthy donors. A total of 90 million to 130 million sorted cells were examined across all samples, and a strong correlation was observed between cell number per subset and RNA yield. The study compared the TCRB repertoires of sorted circulating CD4+ T cell subsets in recently diagnosed type 1 diabetes patients with those in matched healthy donors. Whereas all 30 or so donors provided naive and central memory subsets, regulatory and stem cell-like memory subsets were isolated from just 8 patients and roughly eight healthy donors. Points the paper makes about the study in general: Only small numbers of individuals were included in the HLA sub-analyses, which left unresolved whether HLA type had any influence on TCRB rearrangement. Naive, central memory and regulatory TCRB repertoires appeared more similar among patients than among healthy donors. A moderate but significant shortening of TCRB CDR3 length was observed in type 1 diabetes patients in all four CD4+ subsets. Because cDNA was sequenced instead of genomic DNA, highly expressing activated cells could be over-represented, though the groups showed no difference in activation or CD3 levels. At VDJ recombination sites, type 1 diabetes patients had fewer insertions and more deleted nucleotides, which implies abnormalities in thymic rearrangement. Shorter templates might have been favored by PCR, but patient and control samples were amplified and corrected together, so both groups would have been affected equally by any skew.

The CDR3 spans 14 residues, from the cysteine through the phenylalanine. Only the CDR3 DNA stays, 42 bases, in frame from base 1. CDR1 and CDR2 (MGHDK, SYGVNS) derive from the germline V gene. The V and J ends are trimmed by 6 bases and 5 bases, leaving 16 bases between them. Each donor gave one peripheral blood draw, averaging approximately 110 mL, which was collected into heparinised tubes. Naive, central memory, regulatory and stem cell-like memory CD4+ T cells were sorted on a BD FACSAria II using a panel including CD45RO, CCR7, CD25, CD127, CD95 and CD27. Purity was above 95% for every sorted population. PBMCs were isolated right away by Lymphoprep density gradient centrifugation and were stained directly, without culture. So that batch effects would be minimized, each experiment stained and sorted samples in pairs, pairing one healthy donor with one patient. Notes on this clone: What this receptor recognizes is not known. No base-level quality is on record; no much larger clone is a single base apart.

The entire isolated RNA was reverse transcribed using the High Capacity cDNA Reverse Transcription Kit, and thus expressed TCRB transcripts were sequenced. Deep immunoSEQ sequencing was applied to naive, central memory and regulatory T cell samples, giving an average of approximately 3.8 million total reads per sample. Sorted cells were lysed in RLT buffer and RNA was extracted with DNase-treated RNeasy Micro or Mini kits, depending on cell number. To prevent cross-contamination, every cell subset was processed on its own, while patient and healthy donor samples were processed together. The immunoSEQ multiplex PCR was used to amplify TCRB sequences from cDNA, generating 87-bp fragments that spanned the CDR3 region. Sequencing of the amplicons was done on the Illumina HiSeq platform. In the original analysis: PCR bias was corrected computationally using synthetic template baselines, and reads within Hamming distance 2 were collapsed, with unmergeable singletons discarded. Reads were aligned against IMGT so that V, D and J genes, CDR3 length and insertions or deletions at six rearrangement sites could be assigned. Within each subset, clonotype counts were normalized to sorted cell number, and only after that were true diversity and Gini coefficients computed with the tcR R package. The overlap coefficient, calculated on TCRB nucleotide sequences, was used to measure repertoire sharing. Out-of-frame TCRB sequences from naive cells were analyzed to stand in for the pre-selection repertoire. TCRdb obtained this table from immuneACCESS and retained in-frame rearrangements with V and J assigned. These tables miss some clones; where compared with another copy, unresolved V genes account for less than half of the shortfall, and the remainder is unexplained. V, J and clone size are those of that table, while D and trimming were read from the DNA. Counted in this sample were about 360,000 clones; roughly 12% of them appeared once. More than 0.015% of the sample lies in the top ten.

The specimen was naive CD4+ T cells from blood. What the cell subset or site label conveys for this sample: true naive CD4+ T cells. The chain uses TRBV25-1 and TRBJ1-1, and the D gene may be TRBD1, 6 bases matching. This receptor was taken from a man in his late teens or twenties in good health. The nucleotide sequence reads as follows: TGTGCCAGCAGGGGGGCCGGCGTGGGTACTGAAGCTTTCTTT. Its coded protein is CASRGAGVGTEAFF.